A single sample gave rise to the 3 T cell receptor beta chains below, sequenced in a study of OX40 agonist ivuxolimab in advanced cancers. The method was immunoSEQ multiplex PCR; TCRdb's version includes in-frame clones alone and lacks a portion of them. The repertoire has some 15,000 clones, 78% of them found once; the top ten carry approximately 30%. The source material was CD4+ or CD8+ T cells sorted from blood, sampled in a trial of the OX40 agonist ivuxolimab. The receptors derive from an adult with an advanced solid tumor such as melanoma, head and neck, liver or kidney cancer.

The CDR3: CATSSYAGGGQPQHF. The CDR3 DNA reads as TGTGCCACCAGCTCCTACGCTGGGGGAGGTCAGCCCCAGCATTTT. The rearrangement uses TRBV15 and TRBJ1-5; weak D call: TRBD1 (5 bases). The length of the CDR3 is 15 residues. Germline V gene sequence: CDR1 LNHNV, CDR2 YYDKDF (reference sequence). V gave up 5 bases and J gave up 6 bases, with 17 bases separating them.

The rearrangement links TRBV10-2 to TRBJ2-1, with 8 bases lining up with TRBD2. Per germline, CDR1 WSHSY and CDR2 SAAADI. After removal of 4 bases from V and 2 bases from J, the junction contained 10 bases not matched to a gene. This CDR3 has 17 residues. The chain's CDR3 is CASSGRKAGDPYNEQFF. CDR3 nucleotides: TGCGCCAGCAGTGGTCGGAAAGCGGGAGACCCCTACAATGAGCAGTTCTTC.

This clone was seen only once. The rearrangement uses TRBV6-5 and TRBJ2-5, with D tentatively TRBD1 (5 bases). This CDR3 is built from 15 residues. The germline V gene encodes CDR1 MNHEY and CDR2 SVGAGI. V was cut by 5 bases and J by 4 bases, with 17 bases left in between. CDR3 sequence: CASSPQGRYSETQYF. The CDR3 bases are TGTGCCAGCAGTCCCCAGGGCCGGTATTCAGAGACCCAGTACTTC.